This T cell receptor (beta chain) originates from a study of T-cell memory formation after mild COVID-19. J was trimmed by 6 bases and V by 6 bases; bases with no gene match: 14. This CDR3 comprises 15 residues. The germline gives CDR1 SNHLY, CDR2 FYNNEI. TCRdb analysed the 5' RACE reads with MiXCR anew, one entry per CDR3 protein. This table holds 140,000 or so distinct CDR3 sequences, roughly 6.3% found once. This clonotype was picked up many times. The rearrangement links TRBV2 to TRBJ2-7, with 7 bases identical to TRBD1. Material: PBMCs or a T cell subset sorted from them (not recorded which). This receptor was identified in an adult woman who had mild COVID-19 (a few samples of this study predate the infection). Cell type and time point are not known. This CDR3 is CASSRKGPTGVEQYF. The CDR3 coding sequence is TGTGCCAGCAGCCGAAAGGGACCAACAGGGGTCGAGCAGTACTTC.